This T cell receptor (beta chain) comes out of a study of vaccination and CD4 T cells after COVID-19. The study's findings and limits: The median proportion of reactive clones detected only post-vaccination in convalescent patients was over 65%.

Oncomine TCR Beta short-read sequencing was applied to DNA from cultured CD4+ T cells. TCRdb itself ran the PCR reads through MiXCR, one entry per CDR3 protein. The sample carries 20,000 to 25,000 distinct CDR3 sequences, roughly two fifths recorded once. V lost 6 bases to trimming and J lost 2 bases, with 12 bases between them. The length of the CDR3 is 14 residues. In germline, CDR1 is ENHRY, CDR2 SYGVKD. In the case of this clonotype: Its specificity is unknown.

Time point reported: late sampling 161 to 241 days after vaccination in a few convalescent patients. As for treatment: roughly ten-day PBMC culture with coronavirus spike peptide pools or control peptides (ViraFEST assay). This sequence originates from a human donor who had recovered from COVID-19. Sequencing used CD4+ T cells from blood, cultured in vitro, obtained about 7 months after SARS-CoV-2 vaccination. The chain recombines TRBV10-3 with TRBJ2-3; tentatively, D is TRBD2 (6 bases). The CDR3 loop reads CAIRPVAATDTQYF. The CDR3 nucleotides are TGTGCCATCAGACCCGTAGCGGCCACAGATACGCAGTATTTT.